Listed here is a single TCR beta chain. This is likely a read error, given that the CDR3 carries no conserved phenylalanine or tryptophan at its end. Because the CDR3's place on the DNA is in doubt, the DNA is left out and the CDR3 is given as listed by TCRdb. The TCR beta repertoire was assessed by survey-level immunoSEQ sequencing. Here immunoSEQ multiplex PCR was the method, and the copy in TCRdb shows in-frame clones only, minus some. The sample carries approximately 70,000 clones, around 93% recorded once. The germline CDR1 and CDR2 sequences are DFQATT and SNEGSKA (reference sequence). Both ends counted, the CDR3 spans 10 residues.

The chain recombines TRBV20-1 with TRBJ1-2. The receptor's source is a man aged 35 to 55 with rheumatoid arthritis. The sample comprised PBMCs. CDR3: CSAPLFGLST.